This TCR beta chain was captured by sequencing in a study of T cell responses to AZD1222 COVID-19 vaccine. Measured with immunoSEQ multiplex PCR; TCRdb has only the in-frame clones, and not every one. The repertoire holds roughly 98,000 clones, with about nine tenths as singletons. Germline V gene sequence: CDR1 MNHEY, CDR2 SVGAGI. Trimming stripped 6 bases from V and 2 bases from J, with 11 bases between. The CDR3 contains 14 residues. This clonotype was obtained from an adult who received the AZD1222 COVID-19 vaccine. This specimen consisted of peripheral blood, obtained 28 days after the second AZD1222 dose. V and J are TRBV6-5 and TRBJ1-5, with a possible D match to TRBD1 (6 bases). This CDR3 is CASRKTGRNQPQHF. In DNA, the CDR3 is TGTGCCAGCAGGAAAACAGGGCGCAATCAGCCCCAGCATTTT.